Below, 23 T cell receptor beta chains from the same sample are listed, as sequenced in a study of T-cell reconstitution after alpha-beta-depleted transplantation in children. Using unique molecular identifiers, the investigators prepared the TCRbeta library. MiXCR was run by TCRdb on the PCR reads, yielding one entry per CDR3 protein. The data show around 200,000 distinct CDR3 sequences, 7.5% to 9.5% seen once. Sample: PBMCs, mostly from graft donor cells, taken 360 days after TCRalphabeta/CD19-depleted stem cell transplant. Receptor source: a male patient aged 2-10 years who had a stem cell transplant for acute myeloid leukemia, so the T cells may come from the graft donor.

This clonotype was counted many times. The rearrangement links TRBV10-2 to TRBJ1-1, with 10 bases lining up with TRBD1. This CDR3 contains 15 residues. Germline assignment: CDR1 WSHSY and CDR2 SAAADI. V lost 6 bases to trimming and J lost 3 bases; unmatched junction nucleotides: 7. The CDR3 DNA reads as TGCGCCAGCAGCTGGGACAGGGGCACGTACACTGAAGCTTTCTTT. This translates into CASSWDRGTYTEAFF.

The rearrangement links TRBV30 to TRBJ1-1, with D possibly TRBD1 on 6 matching bases. Germline-derived CDR1 and CDR2 are GTSNPN and SVGIG (reference sequence). V was cut by 7 bases and J by 0 bases, with 12 bases left in between. This CDR3 is built from 13 residues. The CDR3 sequence: CASRTVMNTEAFF. The CDR3 DNA reads TGTGCCTCCCGGACAGTCATGAACACTGAAGCTTTCTTT.

The J gene is TRBJ2-2, the V gene TRBV29-1, with D perhaps TRBD1 (5 bases). The CDR3 consists of 17 residues. Trimming stripped 4 bases from V and 2 bases from J, with 20 bases between. CDR1 is SQVTM and CDR2 is ANQGSEA in the germline V gene. CDR3 sequence: CSVGPGIAQINTGELFF. Here the CDR3 DNA reads TGCAGCGTTGGCCCAGGGATAGCTCAAATTAACACCGGGGAGCTGTTTTTT.

This clonotype turned up a few times. J is TRBJ2-5 and V is TRBV20-1; no firm D call. Looked up from germline, CDR1 is DFQATT and CDR2 is SNEGSKA (reference sequence). The CDR3 runs 12 residues. With 2 bases removed from V and 0 bases from J, the gap between germline ends came to 4 bases. CDR3 sequence: CSARQYQETQYF. The CDR3, as DNA: TGCAGTGCTAGACAGTACCAAGAGACCCAGTACTTC.

This clonotype was detected many times. The chain combines TRBV5-1 with TRBJ2-2, with 7 bases aligning to TRBD1. Trimming took 3 bases from V and 3 from J; bases not matched to a gene: 2. CDR1 is SGHRS, CDR2 YFSETQ, per germline. The CDR3 sequence is 14 residues long. The CDR3: CASSWDSYTGELFF. The CDR3 DNA is TGCGCCAGCAGCTGGGACAGTTACACCGGGGAGCTGTTTTTT.

The chain carries TRBV5-1 and TRBJ2-6; D is ambiguous. The CDR3 totals 15 residues. Trimming shortened V by 2 bases and J by 0 bases, and 6 bases separated the two germline ends. Germline loops: CDR1 SGHRS, CDR2 YFSETQ. CDR3 DNA sequence: TGCGCCAGCAGCTTTATGGGCTCTGGGGCCAACGTCCTGACTTTC. Encoded protein: CASSFMGSGANVLTF.

Ten or more counts support this clonotype. CDR3 DNA sequence: TGTGCCACCCTTGGAACTCCTGGGGCCAACGTCCTGACTTTC. Translated: CATLGTPGANVLTF. This chain uses TRBV12-3 or TRBV12-4 with TRBJ2-6; D unresolved. The CDR3 contains 14 residues. V was shortened by 10 bases and J by 2 bases, with 12 bases between the two germline ends.

This clonotype came up a few times. The chain uses TRBV11-2 and TRBJ2-4, with 9 bases matching TRBD2. The CDR3 length is 15 residues. Trimming cost V 4 bases and J 3 bases; bases outside gene matches: 4. Germline V gene sequence: CDR1 SGHAT, CDR2 FQNNGV. CDR3 bases: TGTGCCAGCAGCTGGGCGGGGGGGGACAAAAACATTCAGTACTTC. It specifies CASSWAGGDKNIQYF.

This chain uses TRBV10-3 with TRBJ2-3; 9 nucleotides align to TRBD2. Germline V lookup: CDR1 ENHRY, CDR2 SYGVKD. V was pared by 6 bases and J by 5 bases, with 6 bases of the junction left unmatched. This CDR3 is built from 14 residues. CDR3 residues: CAISGTSLEDTQYF. CDR3 DNA: TGTGCCATCAGCGGGACTAGCCTTGAAGATACGCAGTATTTT.

This clonotype was observed a handful of times. The junction shows a germline mismatch at one end, possibly a read error. This sequence joins TRBV12-3 or TRBV12-4 and TRBJ2-1; possible D gene TRBD1, 5 bases. This CDR3 is built from 11 residues. The CDR3 DNA reads TGTGCCAGCAGTTTCGCAGGGTTTCCTTGGTTC. This encodes CASSFAGFPWF.

V and J are TRBV12-3 or TRBV12-4 and TRBJ2-7, with D possibly TRBD1 on 6 matching bases. The length of the CDR3 is 13 residues. V was trimmed by 6 bases and J by 1 base, leaving 10 bases between them. CDR3 region: CASSDRLSYEQYF. For the CDR3, the DNA is TGTGCCAGCAGCGACAGGCTTTCCTACGAGCAGTACTTC.

This clonotype was observed at least ten times. This sequence joins TRBV11-2 and TRBJ2-7; D is tentatively TRBD1 or TRBD2 (5 bases each). V dropped 5 bases and J dropped 3 bases, with 17 bases sitting between them. The CDR3 length is 15 residues. The germline V gene has CDR1 SGHAT and CDR2 FQNNGV. CDR3 amino acids: CASSPGTLLDYEQYF. In DNA form, the CDR3 reads TGTGCCAGCAGCCCCGGGACCCTTCTTGACTACGAGCAGTACTTC. Full variable domain (remainder filled in from reference TRBV11-2 and TRBJ2-7): EAGVAQSPRYKIIEKRQSVAFWCNPISGHATLYWYQQILGQGPKLLIQFQNNGVVDDSQLPKDRFSAERLKGVDSTLKIQPAKLEDSAVYLCASSPGTLLDYEQYFGPGTRLTVT.

V and J are TRBV10-3 and TRBJ2-3; D unresolved. CDR3 length equals 13 residues. The germline CDR1 and CDR2 sequences are ENHRY and SYGVKD. V lost 3 bases to trimming and J lost 4 bases, with 8 bases between them. The DNA for the CDR3 is TGTGCCATCAGTGATAGGGCCCCAGATACGCAGTATTTT. Its translation is CAISDRAPDTQYF.

This clonotype has at least ten counts. The rearrangement uses TRBV29-1 and TRBJ1-1, with D unclear. Trimming took off 1 base at V and 4 bases at J, with 4 bases between the two ends. This CDR3 spans 11 amino acids. Germline assignment: CDR1 SQVTM and CDR2 ANQGSEA. Here the CDR3 reads CSVEVATEAFF. The CDR3 bases are TGCAGCGTTGAAGTAGCCACTGAAGCTTTCTTT.

This clonotype occurred many times. The chain recombines TRBV18 with TRBJ2-3, with D possibly being TRBD2 (7 bases). The length of the CDR3 is 16 residues. V lost 0 bases and J lost 2, with 12 bases in between. Germline loops: CDR1 KGHSH, CDR2 LQKENI. The CDR3 region is CASSPPNRDYTDTQYF. The DNA for the CDR3 is TGTGCCAGCTCACCACCGAACAGGGACTACACAGATACGCAGTATTTT.

This clonotype was seen a few times. The chain uses TRBV6-1 and TRBJ1-2; 11 bases are a match to TRBD1. CDR1 and CDR2 (germline): MNHNS, SASEGT. This CDR3 has 13 amino acids. The J segment lost 10 bases and the V segment lost 5 bases, leaving 6 bases of the junction unmatched. CDR3 sequence reads: CASSRDRGIDYTF. The CDR3 DNA sequence: TGTGCCAGCAGTCGGGACAGGGGGATAGACTACACCTTC.

This clonotype was seen ten or more times. The V and J genes are TRBV20-1 and TRBJ1-1; D gene ambiguous. Trimming removed 1 base from V and 0 bases from J, with 6 bases in between. The CDR3 is made up of 13 amino acids. Per germline, CDR1 DFQATT and CDR2 SNEGSKA (reference sequence). CDR3 in amino acids: CSARVSLNTEAFF. The CDR3 DNA sequence: TGCAGTGCTAGAGTCTCCTTGAACACTGAAGCTTTCTTT.

Details on this clonotype: This is likely a read error, given that the CDR3 carries no conserved phenylalanine or tryptophan at its end. V gene TRBV10-3 combines with J gene TRBJ1-5; D gene uncertain. Germline V gene data show CDR1 as ENHRY and CDR2 as SYGVKD. This CDR3 spans 13 amino acids. Trimming removed 4 bases from V and 5 bases from J, with 9 bases in between. DNA for the CDR3: TGTGCCATCAGTGGACGGAAAGATCAGCCCCAGCATTAT. This sequence encodes CAISGRKDQPQHY.

J is TRBJ1-4 and V is TRBV20-1; unclear D gene. Per the germline V gene, CDR1 is DFQATT and CDR2 is SNEGSKA (reference sequence). Trimming removed 3 bases at V and 8 bases at J, with 13 bases between. The CDR3 spans 13 residues. CDR3 sequence reads: CSARRALREKLFF. The CDR3 DNA follows: TGCAGTGCTAGGCGGGCCCTGCGGGAAAAACTGTTTTTT.

The J gene is TRBJ1-1, the V gene TRBV6-1; D possibly corresponds to TRBD1 (6 bases). Germline assignment: CDR1 MNHNS and CDR2 SASEGT. The CDR3 runs 16 residues. Trimming pared 8 bases from V and 4 bases from J, leaving 23 bases between. CDR3 DNA sequence: TGTGCCAGCTCTGTTCGCGGCGGGGGCCCGAGCACTGAAGCTTTCTTT. This translates into CASSVRGGGPSTEAFF.

This clonotype was observed many times. The chain recombines TRBV4-1 with TRBJ2-7; possibly TRBD1 or TRBD2 for D (6 bases each). The CDR3 has 14 residues. Germline CDR1 reads MGHRA; CDR2 reads YSYEKL. Trimming shortened V by 1 base and J by 3 bases, and 10 bases separated the two germline ends. The CDR3 coding sequence is TGCGCCAGCAGCCAAGTGGGGGGCCTCTACGAGCAGTACTTC. Translating it yields CASSQVGGLYEQYF.

The chain uses TRBV5-5 and TRBJ1-2; 8 positions agree with TRBD1. The CDR3 is 16 residues long. CDR1 and CDR2 from the germline V gene are SGHKS and YYEKEE (reference sequence). V shed 4 bases and J 7 bases; nucleotides not matched to a gene: 15. As DNA, the CDR3 is TGTGCCAGCAGCGTTAGGGGGTCAGGGGGCGAAAGTGGCTACACCTTC. It translates to CASSVRGSGGESGYTF.

At least ten counts were recorded for this clonotype. The genes are TRBV9 and TRBJ2-7; 7 bases fit TRBD1. V lost 3 bases and J lost 0; bases outside the gene matches: 9. Germline CDR1 reads SGDLS; CDR2 reads YYNGEE. This CDR3 spans 16 amino acids. CDR3 loop: CASSASGQTFSYEQYF. The CDR3 region has the DNA TGTGCCAGCAGCGCCTCGGGACAGACCTTCTCCTACGAGCAGTACTTC.